Shown below are 19 T cell receptor beta chains from a single sample sequenced in a study of shared clonotypes between healthy human individuals. Repertoires were generated with immunoSEQ multiplex PCR, while TCRdb's copy carries only in-frame clones and drops some. The table records 2 million to 3 million clones, 93% of them present only once. The source material was naive CD4+ T cells from PBMCs. The subset: CD45RA+ positively selected. These receptors were obtained from a man between 18 and 29 years old in good health. Some clones in this sample may be carry-over from other donors' samples.

The V call is TRBV29-1, the J call TRBJ2-3; a weak D match, TRBD2 (5 bases). Per germline, CDR1 SQVTM and CDR2 ANQGSEA. V lost 4 bases and J lost 2, with 10 bases in between. The CDR3 extends over 13 amino acids. The CDR3 region is CSVAGLITDTQYF. CDR3 coding DNA: TGCAGCGTTGCCGGACTCATCACAGATACGCAGTATTTT.

V gene TRBV7-6 combines with J gene TRBJ1-4, with TRBD1 matching over 9 bases. The CDR3 loop spans 15 amino acids. V was clipped by 0 bases and J by 10 bases; unmatched bases: 6. The germline V gene has CDR1 SGHVS and CDR2 FNYEAQ. This CDR3 reads CASSLAWDRVGKLFF. CDR3 DNA sequence: TGTGCCAGCAGCTTAGCTTGGGACAGGGTTGGAAAACTGTTTTTT.

This chain joins TRBV28 and TRBJ2-4; the D is unclear. V gave up 4 bases and J gave up 2 bases, with 12 bases separating them. The CDR3 runs 15 residues. CDR1 is MDHEN and CDR2 is SYDVKM in the germline V gene. The CDR3 DNA follows: TGTGCCAGCAGTTGGGCCTTCATCTCCAAAAACATTCAGTACTTC. Its protein is CASSWAFISKNIQYF.

The V call is TRBV2, the J call TRBJ2-3, with D unresolved. CDR3 size: 12 residues. Between the trimmed V and J ends, which lost 8 bases and 2 bases, there was a span of 8 bases. Germline assignment: CDR1 SNHLY and CDR2 FYNNEI. The CDR3 DNA is TGTGCCAGCCGGCAGCCCACAGATACGCAGTATTTT. Amino acids: CASRQPTDTQYF.

The CDR3 region is CASSYQRKLFF. In DNA, the CDR3 is TGTGCCAGCAGTTACCAGCGGAAACTGTTTTTT. The chain couples TRBV6-5 to TRBJ1-4; D unresolved. The CDR3 sequence is 11 residues long. Trimming pared 2 bases from V and 11 bases from J, leaving 6 bases between. Germline loops: CDR1 MNHEY, CDR2 SVGAGI.

Points on this clone: The same CDR3 arises from other DNA sequences in this sample as well. The chain links TRBV28 to TRBJ2-7; tentatively, D is TRBD1 (6 bases). V lost 3 bases and J lost 4, with 7 bases in between. Germline V gene data show CDR1 as MDHEN and CDR2 as SYDVKM. CDR3 length: 12 residues. In DNA, the CDR3 is TGTGCCAGCAGTTTTCAGGGGTACGAGCAGTACTTC. Protein: CASSFQGYEQYF.

The chain employs TRBV28 and TRBJ1-1; possibly TRBD1 for D (6 bases). The ends were cut back, 3 bases at V and 6 bases at J, with 26 bases in the middle. The CDR3 spans 18 residues. Germline CDR1 reads MDHEN; CDR2 reads SYDVKM. The CDR3 nucleotides are TGTGCCAGCAGTTTGCGGATGAGTGGTTGGGGGCGAATTCCTGAAGCTTTCTTT. This codes for CASSLRMSGWGRIPEAFF.

The V and J genes are TRBV29-1 and TRBJ2-1; D gene unclear. The V end lost 4 bases, the J end lost 9 bases, and 16 bases lay between the germline ends. The CDR3 sequence is 13 residues long. CDR1 is SQVTM and CDR2 is ANQGSEA in the germline V gene. The CDR3 reads CSVGSARVSEQFF. CDR3 nucleotide sequence: TGCAGCGTTGGCTCGGCCCGTGTGAGTGAGCAGTTCTTC.

This chain uses TRBV25-1 with TRBJ2-3, with D unclear. Per the germline V gene, CDR1 is MGHDK and CDR2 is SYGVNS. The CDR3 contains 13 residues. V lost 5 bases to trimming and J lost 4 bases, with 10 bases between them. The CDR3 spells CASSRRVPDTQYF. The DNA of the CDR3 is TGTGCCAGCAGTAGAAGGGTTCCAGATACGCAGTATTTT.

The genes are TRBV6-5 and TRBJ2-5; D not certain. Germline V gene sequence: CDR1 MNHEY, CDR2 SVGAGI. V lost 0 bases, J lost 5 bases, and 10 bases lay in between. The CDR3 is 14 amino acids. The CDR3 protein is CASSYSVVRETQYF. CDR3 nucleotide sequence: TGTGCCAGCAGTTACTCTGTAGTACGGGAGACCCAGTACTTC.

The chain employs TRBV10-3 and TRBJ2-6; TRBD1 matches 9 bases. The CDR3 is 18 residues long. J lost 0 bases, V lost 4 bases, and 7 bases had no gene match. The germline V gene has CDR1 ENHRY and CDR2 SYGVKD. The chain's CDR3 is CAISGPGQGSSGANVLTF. In nucleotides, the CDR3 is TGTGCCATCAGTGGTCCGGGACAGGGTTCCTCTGGGGCCAACGTCCTGACTTTC.

The chain joins TRBV6-5 to TRBJ2-1; 11 positions agree with TRBD2. This CDR3 is 15 amino acids long. V lost 6 bases to trimming and J lost 6 bases; unmatched junction nucleotides: 7. Germline V gene lookup returns CDR1 MNHEY and CDR2 SVGAGI. The CDR3 DNA follows: TGTGCCAGCAGCACTAGCGGGAGAGGGGGCAATGAGCAGTTCTTC. This encodes CASSTSGRGGNEQFF.

This chain uses TRBV5-1 with TRBJ1-1, with a tentative D call TRBD1 (6 bases). This CDR3 comprises 13 residues. Germline V gene lookup returns CDR1 SGHRS and CDR2 YFSETQ. The V end lost 8 bases, the J end lost 0 bases, and 11 bases lay between the germline ends. The CDR3 reads CASGTLLNTEAFF. The CDR3 DNA reads TGCGCCAGTGGGACATTACTGAACACTGAAGCTTTCTTT.

This clone was found once. CDR3 protein: CASSLVGGDGYTF. For the CDR3, the DNA is TGTGCCAGCAGCTTGGTGGGAGGTGATGGCTACACCTTC. The chain combines TRBV5-4 with TRBJ1-2; D call uncertain. Germline-derived CDR1 and CDR2 are SGHNT and YYREEE (reference sequence). The CDR3 loop spans 13 amino acids. The ends were cut back, 0 bases at V and 6 bases at J, with 9 bases in the middle.

The chain uses TRBV25-1 and TRBJ2-5; 8 bases align to TRBD2. J gave up 7 bases and V 4 bases, and 11 bases lay outside the gene matches. The CDR3 sequence is 15 residues long. The germline gives CDR1 MGHDK, CDR2 SYGVNS. In DNA, the CDR3 is TGTGCCAGCAGTGTATGGAGGGGCGCGGGGGGGACCCAGTACTTC. This codes for CASSVWRGAGGTQYF.

Comments on this clone: Other DNA sequences in this sample translate to the same CDR3. The chain has TRBV15 and TRBJ2-1; D is unresolved. The germline V gene encodes CDR1 LNHNV and CDR2 YYDKDF (reference sequence). The CDR3 runs to 14 residues. The V end was cut by 0 bases, the J end by 4 bases, with 7 bases between. The CDR3 nucleotides are TGTGCCACCAGCAGAGATCTAGGTTACAATGAGCAGTTCTTC. It encodes CATSRDLGYNEQFF.

This clone was picked up a small number of times. J is TRBJ1-2 and V is TRBV30; a possible D gene is TRBD1 (5 bases). CDR1 and CDR2 (germline): GTSNPN, SVGIG (reference sequence). Trimming stripped 7 bases from V and 8 bases from J, with 14 bases between. The CDR3 runs 11 residues. The CDR3 protein is CALLRGYGYTF. As DNA, the CDR3 is TGTGCCTTACTGCGGGGGTACGGCTACACCTTC.

As concerns this clone: Different DNA sequences within this sample yield the same CDR3. This chain connects TRBV5-1 to TRBJ2-1, with 9 nucleotides matching TRBD2. Trimming cost V 0 bases and J 6 bases; bases outside gene matches: 4. This CDR3 spans 15 amino acids. Germline CDR1 and CDR2: SGHRS and YFSETQ. The CDR3 nucleotides are TGCGCCAGCAGCTTGGTTGCGGGAGGGCCCAATGAGCAGTTCTTC. Translating it yields CASSLVAGGPNEQFF.

The chain joins TRBV11-2 to TRBJ1-4; weak D call: TRBD1 (6 bases). Germline loops: CDR1 SGHAT, CDR2 FQNNGV. The ends were cut back, 5 bases at V and 8 bases at J, with 9 bases in the middle. This CDR3 comprises 12 residues. The DNA for the CDR3 is TGTGCCAGCAGCACAGGGTACGAAAAACTGTTTTTT. Protein: CASSTGYEKLFF. Variable domain in full (rest from reference TRBV11-2 and TRBJ1-4): EAGVAQSPRYKIIEKRQSVAFWCNPISGHATLYWYQQILGQGPKLLIQFQNNGVVDDSQLPKDRFSAERLKGVDSTLKIQPAKLEDSAVYLCASSTGYEKLFFGSGTQLSVL.